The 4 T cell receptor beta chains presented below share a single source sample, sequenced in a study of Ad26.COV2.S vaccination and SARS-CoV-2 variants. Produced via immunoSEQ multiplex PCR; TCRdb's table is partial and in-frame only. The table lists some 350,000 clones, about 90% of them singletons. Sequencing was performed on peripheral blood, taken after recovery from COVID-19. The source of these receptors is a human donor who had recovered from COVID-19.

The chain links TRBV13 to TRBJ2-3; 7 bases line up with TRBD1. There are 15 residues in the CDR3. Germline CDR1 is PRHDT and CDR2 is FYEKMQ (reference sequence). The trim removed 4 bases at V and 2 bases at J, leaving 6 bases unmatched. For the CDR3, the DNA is TGTGCCAGCAGCTACCGGGACAGACCCACAGATACGCAGTATTTT. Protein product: CASSYRDRPTDTQYF.

The CDR3 region is CASSPSAFPNTEAFF. Here the CDR3 DNA reads TGTGCCAGCAGCCCAAGTGCCTTTCCGAACACTGAAGCTTTCTTT. V is TRBV7-2 and J is TRBJ1-1; D is uncertain. Per the germline V gene, CDR1 is SGHTA and CDR2 is FQGNSA. The length of the CDR3 is 15 residues. The ends were cut back, 5 bases at V and 1 base at J, with 14 bases in the middle.

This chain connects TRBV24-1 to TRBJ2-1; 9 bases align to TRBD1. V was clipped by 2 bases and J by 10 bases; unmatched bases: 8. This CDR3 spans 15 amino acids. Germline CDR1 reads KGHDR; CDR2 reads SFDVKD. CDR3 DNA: TGTGCCACCAGTGATTCGCTAACAGGGGGCCCCGAGCAGTTCTTC. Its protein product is CATSDSLTGGPEQFF.

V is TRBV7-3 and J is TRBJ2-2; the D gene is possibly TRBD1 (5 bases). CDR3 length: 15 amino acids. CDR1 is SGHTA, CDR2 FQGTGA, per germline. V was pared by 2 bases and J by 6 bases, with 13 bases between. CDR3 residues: CASSLWADSPGELFF. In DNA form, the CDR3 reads TGTGCCAGCAGCTTATGGGCCGACAGCCCCGGGGAGCTGTTTTTT. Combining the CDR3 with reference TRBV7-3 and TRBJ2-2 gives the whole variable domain GAGVSQTPSNKVTEKGKYVELRCDPISGHTALYWYRQSLGQGPEFLIYFQGTGAADDSGLPNDRFFAVRPEGSVSTLKIQRTERGDSAVYLCASSLWADSPGELFFGEGSRLTVL.